This T cell receptor beta chain emerged from a study of early T cells in non-severe SARS-CoV-2 infection (TCRdb year 2021). About the investigation overall: TCR sequencing used bulk RNA from unsorted whole blood, so alpha and beta chains could not be paired. Overall study results and their limits: VDJdb matching was skewed toward anti-spike CD8 responses, so virus-specific expansions were likely underestimated and private and CD4 specificities were missed.

As concerns this clonotype: What this receptor recognizes is not known. The record has no base qualities; no much larger clone is one base away.

Measured from the cysteine to the phenylalanine, the CDR3 is 14 residues long. CDR3 DNA only is kept here, 42 bases in frame from base 1. CDR1 and CDR2, per the germline V gene, are MDHEN and SYDVKM. The V and J ends are trimmed by 3 bases and 5 bases, leaving 13 bases between them. Libraries were prepared through 5' RACE. The instrument was a NextSeq 500. Unique molecular identifiers were attached to individual cDNA molecules in the TCR library protocol so that sequencing error and PCR bias could be corrected. Both TCR alpha and beta chains were sequenced, and tight co-correlation was observed between alpha and beta sequence abundances in each sample. On the authors' methods: Decombinator V4 was used to annotate TCR sequences for V gene, J gene and CDR3. TCRs were defined as expanded if a significant change between any two time points was detected under a Poisson model with p below 0.0001. Abundances of TCRs were expressed as counts per million after normalisation to the total number of TCRs sequenced in each sample. TRAV1-2 paired with TRAJ12, TRAJ20 or TRAJ33 defined MAIT TCRs, while TRAV10 paired with TRAJ18 defined iNKT TCRs. VDJdb, accessed 1 November 2021, was searched for CMV, EBV and SARS-CoV-2 annotated TCRs, excluding TCRs annotated for multiple antigens. Using fastp at Q25 and MiXCR, TCRdb reprocessed the public reads and kept productive beta chains. Every entry covers one CDR3 protein and lists the most common genes and DNA from its rows. Clone size and V and J calls follow TCRdb, not the original study. A total of about 60,000 distinct CDR3 sequences appear in this sample, about 9.8% of them only once. The ten biggest clones cover approximately 15% of the sample.

This was a case-control study nested in a cohort of healthcare workers in London, UK, who had nasopharyngeal swab PCR tests and blood samples taken every week. Healthcare workers were enrolled in the week of the UK lockdown, from 23 to 31 March 2020, and were followed every week for up to about 15 weeks. The clonotype comes from an adult who was a healthcare worker with PCR-confirmed SARS-CoV-2 infection or an uninfected control (not recorded which). Sequencing was done on a sample of whole blood. Recombination connected TRBV28 to TRBJ1-2; the D gene is perhaps TRBD1, from 6 matching bases. The nucleotide sequence reads as follows: TGTGCCAGCAGTTTTAGGACAGTGTGGTATGGCTACACCTTC. Translated, this gives CASSFRTVWYGYTF.